Following are 26 T cell receptor beta chains from one sample sequenced in a study of T cell responses to AZD1222 COVID-19 vaccine. Data came from immunoSEQ multiplex PCR; TCRdb stores just in-frame clones and leaves some out. The table records 70,000 to 95,000 clones, about 86% of them present only once. The sequences come from peripheral blood, collected 28 days after the second AZD1222 dose. These receptors were taken from an adult who received the AZD1222 COVID-19 vaccine.

The J gene is TRBJ2-7, the V gene TRBV2; 8 bases agree with TRBD2. Germline V gene sequence: CDR1 SNHLY, CDR2 FYNNEI. The CDR3 is made up of 14 amino acids. The DNA of the CDR3 is TGTGCAGCAGCGGCGGGAGGTGGGACCTACGAGCAGTACTTC. It codes for CAAAAGGGTYEQYF.

The chain combines TRBV7-2 with TRBJ1-4; D not certain. The CDR3 spans 12 residues. Germline assignment: CDR1 SGHTA and CDR2 FQGNSA. V was pared by 3 bases and J by 7 bases, with 6 bases between. The CDR3 region is CASSFPGEKLFF. The DNA of the CDR3 is TGTGCCAGCAGCTTCCCAGGTGAAAAACTGTTTTTT.

V and J are TRBV11-2 and TRBJ2-7; 10 bases are a match to TRBD1. The CDR3 is made up of 15 amino acids. CDR1 and CDR2 (germline): SGHAT, FQNNGV. V was pared by 3 bases and J by 1 base, with 3 bases of the junction left unmatched. CDR3 sequence reads: CASSFLGQGSYEQYF. The CDR3 coding sequence is TGTGCCAGCAGCTTCCTGGGACAGGGGTCCTACGAGCAGTACTTC.

V gene TRBV6-5 combines with J gene TRBJ2-7, with TRBD2 identical over 7 bases. Unmatched junction bases numbered 9, after V lost 6 bases and J lost 7 bases. Germline lookup yields CDR1 MNHEY and CDR2 SVGAGI. The CDR3 contains 13 residues. The CDR3 protein is CASRETSPWEQYF. The CDR3 bases are TGTGCCAGCAGAGAGACTAGCCCATGGGAGCAGTACTTC.

V and J are TRBV18 and TRBJ2-6, with TRBD2 matching 7 bases. The CDR3 is 17 residues long. Per the germline V gene, CDR1 is KGHSH and CDR2 is LQKENI. Trimming took 1 base from V and 4 from J; bases not matched to a gene: 7. The chain's CDR3 is CASSPLSGGDGANVLTF. The CDR3 nucleotides are TGTGCCAGCTCACCACTGAGTGGGGGGGACGGGGCCAACGTCCTGACTTTC.

The J gene is TRBJ2-1, the V gene TRBV18, with 7 positions matching TRBD2. Unmatched junction bases numbered 5, after V lost 3 bases and J lost 6 bases. The CDR3 length is 14 residues. The germline gives CDR1 KGHSH, CDR2 LQKENI. CDR3 sequence: CASSPERTSNEQFF. Written as DNA, the CDR3 is TGTGCCAGCTCACCCGAGAGGACTAGCAATGAGCAGTTCTTC.

J is TRBJ1-1 and V is TRBV19, with D possibly being TRBD1 (5 bases). The CDR3 has 13 residues. Trimming cost V 4 bases and J 2 bases, with 8 bases left between them. Germline lookup yields CDR1 LNHDA and CDR2 SQIVND (reference sequence). The CDR3, as DNA: TGTGCCAGTAGTACCGGGACCAACACTGAAGCTTTCTTT. It codes for CASSTGTNTEAFF.

This clone appeared a few times. The chain couples TRBV5-1 to TRBJ2-2, with D maybe TRBD2 (6 bases). Germline CDR1 is SGHRS and CDR2 is YFSETQ. The ends were cut back, 4 bases at V and 2 bases at J, with 9 bases in the middle. This CDR3 comprises 14 residues. Here the CDR3 reads CASSLSGNTGELFF. The CDR3, as DNA: TGCGCCAGCAGCCTTAGCGGAAACACCGGGGAGCTGTTTTTT.

V usage is TRBV7-6 and J usage is TRBJ2-1, with TRBD2 identical over 10 bases. The ends lost 4 bases at V and 3 bases at J; junction bases unmatched: 3. The CDR3 has 15 amino acids. Germline V gene data show CDR1 as SGHVS and CDR2 as FNYEAQ. The CDR3 region is CASSSLAGDYNEQFF. Here the CDR3 DNA reads TGTGCCAGCAGCTCCCTAGCGGGAGACTACAATGAGCAGTTCTTC.

The chain uses TRBV13 and TRBJ2-3; D is unclear. V lost 4 bases and J 8 bases, leaving 10 bases between the germline ends. The CDR3 covers 12 residues. The germline V gene encodes CDR1 PRHDT and CDR2 FYEKMQ (reference sequence). CDR3 in amino acids: CASSSRIGTQYF. The CDR3 coding sequence is TGTGCCAGCAGCTCCCGTATCGGTACGCAGTATTTT.

This clone was seen only once. This chain uses TRBV30 with TRBJ1-1, with TRBD1 matching 8 bases. V shed 4 bases, J shed 3 bases, and the junction held 7 bases outside the gene matches. The CDR3 extends over 14 amino acids. Looked up from germline, CDR1 is GTSNPN and CDR2 is SVGIG (reference sequence). DNA for the CDR3: TGTGCCTGGAAAAGGACAGGGTGGGACACTGAAGCTTTCTTT. Amino acid sequence: CAWKRTGWDTEAFF.

The rearrangement links TRBV27 to TRBJ1-2; TRBD1 matches at 7 bases. This CDR3 spans 12 amino acids. V lost 6 bases, J lost 3 bases, and 1 base stayed unmatched. Germline CDR1 is MNHEY and CDR2 is SMNVEV (reference sequence). This CDR3 is CASRQGDYGYTF. In nucleotides, the CDR3 is TGTGCCAGCAGGCAGGGGGACTATGGCTACACCTTC.

The V gene is TRBV27, the J gene TRBJ2-7; D gene unclear. Per germline, CDR1 MNHEY and CDR2 SMNVEV (reference sequence). The V and J ends lost 6 bases and 3 bases respectively, with 18 bases between them. This CDR3 has 15 amino acids. CDR3 DNA: TGTGCCAGCAGCTCGTGGTCCTCCGCAGGCTACGAGCAGTACTTC. Protein product: CASSSWSSAGYEQYF.

V usage is TRBV2 and J usage is TRBJ1-4, with no clear D. Germline V gene lookup returns CDR1 SNHLY and CDR2 FYNNEI. Trimming cost V 1 base and J 7 bases, with 10 bases left between them. This CDR3 spans 14 amino acids. As DNA, the CDR3 is TGTGCCAGCAGTGAAGGTCGGTCGGTTGAAAAACTGTTTTTT. Its protein product is CASSEGRSVEKLFF.

The chain carries TRBV5-6 and TRBJ1-5; D is possibly TRBD1 (5 bases). CDR1 is SGHDT, CDR2 YYEEEE, per germline. The CDR3 loop spans 12 amino acids. Trimming took off 3 bases at V and 4 bases at J, with 5 bases between the two ends. The CDR3 loop is CASSWGNQPQHF. In DNA, the CDR3 is TGTGCCAGCAGCTGGGGGAATCAGCCCCAGCATTTT.

This sequence joins TRBV9 and TRBJ2-1; no reliable D call. Per germline, CDR1 SGDLS and CDR2 YYNGEE. V lost 1 base to trimming and J lost 9 bases, with 11 bases between them. The CDR3 extends over 13 amino acids. The CDR3 sequence: CASSVRTLGEQFF. Here the CDR3 DNA reads TGTGCCAGCAGCGTAAGGACCCTGGGTGAGCAGTTCTTC.

In this sample, this clone turned up once. This chain joins TRBV30 and TRBJ1-1; 7 bases are shared with TRBD1. With 2 bases clipped from V and 12 bases from J, the junction kept 15 bases outside the gene matches. CDR1 is GTSNPN, CDR2 SVGIG, per germline (reference sequence). The CDR3 has 14 amino acids. CDR3 region: CAWSLQGSRGNSFF. The CDR3 DNA sequence: TGTGCCTGGAGTCTCCAAGGGAGCAGGGGGAATTCTTTCTTT.

The chain combines TRBV5-6 with TRBJ2-7, with 10 bases lining up with TRBD1. The V segment lost 1 base and the J segment 9 bases; nucleotides outside the gene matches: 10. The CDR3 is 15 amino acids. Germline lookup yields CDR1 SGHDT and CDR2 YYEEEE. The CDR3 nucleotides are TGTGCCAGCAGCTTGCTTCGACAGGGGGCGGGTGTGCAGTACTTC. Its protein product is CASSLLRQGAGVQYF.

This clone was recorded a few times. The chain uses TRBV2 and TRBJ1-4, with D possibly matching TRBD1 (5 bases). Germline lookup yields CDR1 SNHLY and CDR2 FYNNEI. The CDR3 has 14 amino acids. Trimming stripped 6 bases from V and 7 bases from J, with 15 bases between. In nucleotides, the CDR3 is TGTGCCAGCAGGGGTCAGGGAATGAGTGAAAAACTGTTTTTT. It yields the protein CASRGQGMSEKLFF.

The J gene is TRBJ2-3, the V gene TRBV2; no clear D gene. The germline CDR1 and CDR2 sequences are SNHLY and FYNNEI. The CDR3 runs 14 residues. Trimming pared 4 bases from V and 0 bases from J, leaving 8 bases between. The CDR3 DNA sequence: TGTGCCAGCAGTGGGTTATCTAGCACAGATACGCAGTATTTT. Amino acid sequence: CASSGLSSTDTQYF.

The gene calls are TRBV28 and TRBJ2-1; D possibly corresponds to TRBD2 (6 bases). Trimming removed 6 bases at V and 2 bases at J, with 20 bases between. CDR1 is MDHEN and CDR2 is SYDVKM in the germline V gene. The CDR3 sequence is 17 residues long. CDR3: CASRGPGGTSAYNEQFF. CDR3 nucleotides: TGTGCCAGCAGGGGCCCTGGGGGGACGTCGGCCTACAATGAGCAGTTCTTC.

The genes are TRBV15 and TRBJ1-2; D remains unclear. The CDR3 consists of 16 residues. CDR1 and CDR2 from the germline V gene are LNHNV and YYDKDF (reference sequence). Trimming took off 0 bases at V and 1 base at J, with 12 bases between the two ends. The CDR3 DNA reads TGTGCCACCAGCAGAGATGGGCGCACGGATAACTATGGCTACACCTTC. Translated, it gives CATSRDGRTDNYGYTF. Full variable domain (rest looked up from reference TRBV15 and TRBJ1-2): DAMVIQNPRYQVTQFGKPVTLSCSQTLNHNVMYWYQQKSSQAPKLLFHYYDKDFNNEADTPDNFQSRRPNTSFCFLDIRSPGLGDTAMYLCATSRDGRTDNYGYTFGSGTRLTVV.

A single count supports this clone. CDR3 sequence reads: CASSPRTGTGDTQYF. CDR3 bases: TGTGCCAGCAGCCCCCGGACAGGGACGGGAGATACGCAGTATTTT. The rearrangement joins TRBV6-2 or TRBV6-3 to TRBJ2-3; the match to TRBD1 covers 8 bases. CDR1 and CDR2 (germline): MNHEY, SVGEGT. V lost 6 bases and J lost 5; bases outside the gene matches: 10. The CDR3 is 15 amino acids.

The V and J genes are TRBV18 and TRBJ2-5; D is perhaps TRBD2 (6 bases). Trimming took off 3 bases at V and 5 bases at J, with 13 bases between the two ends. There are 14 residues in the CDR3. Germline V gene sequence: CDR1 KGHSH, CDR2 LQKENI. DNA of the CDR3: TGTGCCAGCTCACCCTCTTCTGGAGGGGAGACCCAGTACTTC. It specifies CASSPSSGGETQYF.

The chain employs TRBV5-1 and TRBJ2-5; no clear D. V gave up 0 bases and J gave up 2 bases, with 11 bases separating them. The germline gives CDR1 SGHRS, CDR2 YFSETQ. The CDR3 runs to 15 residues. CDR3 loop: CASSLGGETQETQYF. In nucleotides, the CDR3 is TGCGCCAGCAGCTTGGGTGGGGAAACTCAAGAGACCCAGTACTTC.

The chain combines TRBV5-4 with TRBJ2-5; no firm D call. The CDR3 extends over 15 amino acids. CDR1 and CDR2 (germline): SGHNT, YYREEE (reference sequence). The V end was cut by 2 bases, the J end by 5 bases, with 16 bases between. In DNA, the CDR3 is TGTGCCAGCAGCTTCCAGCAATCTGTGGGGGAGACCCAGTACTTC. As protein: CASSFQQSVGETQYF. Based on the CDR3 plus reference TRBV5-4 and TRBJ2-5, the full variable domain is ETGVTQSPTHLIKTRGQQVTLRCSSQSGHNTVSWYQQALGQGPQFIFQYYREEENGRGNFPPRFSGLQFPNYSSELNVNALELDDSALYLCASSFQQSVGETQYFGPGTRLLVL.